The 25 T cell receptor beta chains in this list originate from one sample, sequenced in a study of blood T cell repertoires in COVID-19 (dated by TCRdb to the early 2020s). The method was the immunoSEQ multiplex PCR assay. TCRdb's version of the immuneACCESS table is confined to in-frame rearrangements and falls short of the full clone set. An unresolved V gene accounts for under half of the shortfall where checked; the remainder is of unknown origin. The sample table holds around 160,000 clones, of which roughly nine tenths were seen once. The ten largest clones take up roughly 4% of the sample. What was sequenced was PBMCs or T cells enriched from blood (not recorded which). These TCRs come from a woman in her thirties or forties who had been exposed to COVID-19.

The chain recombines TRBV7-6 with TRBJ2-2; 9 bases line up with TRBD2. Trimming removed 5 bases from V and 4 bases from J; junction bases left unmatched: 20. Germline loops: CDR1 SGHVS, CDR2 FNYEAQ. The CDR3 has 20 amino acids. The CDR3 nucleotides are TGTGCCAGCAGCAAACGGACTGGCGGGGGGGCCGGTACTGGCACCGGGGAGCTGTTTTTT. Its protein product is CASSKRTGGGAGTGTGELFF.

The genes are TRBV5-1 and TRBJ1-3; D ambiguous. Looked up from germline, CDR1 is SGHRS and CDR2 is YFSETQ. V was clipped by 0 bases and J by 2 bases, with 9 bases between them. This CDR3 region has 15 residues. The CDR3 spells CASSLGLSPGNTIYF. In nucleotides, the CDR3 is TGCGCCAGCAGCTTGGGACTCTCTCCTGGAAACACCATATATTTT.

The J gene is TRBJ1-2, the V gene TRBV19; perhaps TRBD1 as D (5 bases). V lost 10 bases to trimming and J lost 7 bases, with 22 bases between them. The CDR3 loop spans 14 amino acids. In germline, CDR1 is LNHDA, CDR2 SQIVND (reference sequence). The CDR3 nucleotides read TGTGCCACCTCTCAGACAGATCTTTCTGGTGGCTACACCTTC. As protein: CATSQTDLSGGYTF.

The count of this clone is one. V is TRBV5-1 and J is TRBJ2-1, with TRBD2 matching 13 bases. The CDR3 extends over 18 amino acids. Germline loops: CDR1 SGHRS, CDR2 YFSETQ. The J segment lost 4 bases and the V segment lost 5 bases, leaving 12 bases of the junction unmatched. The chain's CDR3 is CASSFAAGTSGTYNEQFF. The CDR3 DNA sequence: TGCGCCAGCAGTTTTGCCGCCGGGACTAGCGGGACATACAATGAGCAGTTCTTC.

V usage is TRBV5-1 and J usage is TRBJ2-5; D gene unclear. V lost 0 bases and J lost 0, with 6 bases in between. This CDR3 contains 14 residues. CDR1 and CDR2 (germline): SGHRS, YFSETQ. The CDR3 sequence: CASSLVPNQETQYF. CDR3 nucleotides: TGCGCCAGCAGCTTGGTGCCTAACCAAGAGACCCAGTACTTC.

The chain joins TRBV5-5 to TRBJ1-5, with D tentatively TRBD1 (5 bases). Germline assignment: CDR1 SGHKS and CDR2 YYEKEE (reference sequence). The CDR3 runs 18 residues. Trimming pared 0 bases from V and 1 base from J, leaving 17 bases between. The CDR3 loop is CASSLVLRGELSNQPQHF. The CDR3 nucleotides read TGTGCCAGCAGCTTGGTGTTACGGGGGGAATTAAGCAATCAGCCCCAGCATTTT.

The gene calls are TRBV13 and TRBJ2-5; D perhaps matches TRBD2 (5 bases). The ends were cut back, 4 bases at V and 1 base at J, with 13 bases in the middle. From germline, CDR1 is PRHDT and CDR2 FYEKMQ (reference sequence). CDR3 length: 15 residues. This chain's CDR3 is CASSYKAESQETQYF. In DNA form, the CDR3 reads TGTGCCAGCAGCTACAAAGCGGAATCCCAAGAGACCCAGTACTTC.

A few counts support this clone. The genes are TRBV7-9 and TRBJ1-6; no firm D call. Germline V gene lookup returns CDR1 SEHNR and CDR2 FQNEAQ (reference sequence). CDR3 length: 14 amino acids. V was pared by 7 bases and J by 8 bases, with 15 bases between. The CDR3 loop is CASNNTTGHSPLHF. The CDR3 DNA follows: TGTGCCAGCAACAACACGACGGGTCATTCACCCCTCCACTTT.

The chain recombines TRBV4-1 with TRBJ2-7, with 7 bases aligning to TRBD1. Germline V gives CDR1 MGHRA, CDR2 YSYEKL. This CDR3 region has 14 residues. V was pared by 0 bases and J by 3 bases, with 2 bases of the junction left unmatched. The CDR3 DNA sequence: TGCGCCAGCAGCCAAGACGACAGGGTCTACGAGCAGTACTTC. Translating it yields CASSQDDRVYEQYF.

The V and J genes are TRBV28 and TRBJ1-2; D unclear. The ends were cut back, 8 bases at V and 7 bases at J, with 11 bases in the middle. Germline V gene lookup returns CDR1 MDHEN and CDR2 SYDVKM. The CDR3 consists of 11 residues. The CDR3 DNA reads as TGTGCCAGCCGAGGCATCGGTGGCTACACCTTC. The encoded protein is CASRGIGGYTF.

The chain joins TRBV27 to TRBJ1-5; tentatively, D is TRBD1 (5 bases). The germline V and J ends were trimmed by 6 bases and 5 bases, with 11 bases remaining between them. The V gene's germline CDR1 is MNHEY and CDR2 SMNVEV (reference sequence). The CDR3 is 13 residues long. The CDR3 here is CASSWGRYQPQHF. CDR3 nucleotides: TGTGCCAGCAGCTGGGGCAGATATCAGCCCCAGCATTTT.

The table lists this clone with a count of one. The chain couples TRBV3-1 (or the pseudogene TRBV3-2) to TRBJ1-1; no clear D. Trimming shortened V by 7 bases and J by 4 bases, and 25 bases separated the two germline ends. The CDR3 runs to 17 residues. Per the germline V gene, CDR1 is LGHDT and CDR2 is YNNKEL (reference sequence). The CDR3: CASTPTVNPWAGTEAFF. Written as DNA, the CDR3 is TGTGCCAGCACCCCGACGGTTAATCCTTGGGCCGGCACTGAAGCTTTCTTT.

The chain uses TRBV6-5 and TRBJ2-5; TRBD1 matches at 9 bases. Per germline, CDR1 MNHEY and CDR2 SVGAGI. Trimming removed 0 bases from V and 5 bases from J; junction bases left unmatched: 4. The CDR3 extends over 15 amino acids. CDR3: CASSYSQGAFETQYF. DNA of the CDR3: TGTGCCAGCAGTTACTCACAGGGGGCATTCGAGACCCAGTACTTC.

This clone has just one count. J is TRBJ2-2 and V is TRBV12-3 or TRBV12-4, with D hard to call. Trimming took off 0 bases at V and 6 bases at J, with 2 bases between the two ends. This CDR3 has 12 amino acids. The CDR3 coding sequence is TGTGCCAGCAGTTTAGCCGCCGGGGAGCTGTTTTTT. Translated, it gives CASSLAAGELFF.

This chain uses TRBV9 with TRBJ2-3, with D perhaps TRBD2 (5 bases). CDR3 length: 13 amino acids. Germline V gene sequence: CDR1 SGDLS, CDR2 YYNGEE. V lost 0 bases and J lost 5, with 7 bases in between. The CDR3 loop is CASSVAGKDTQYF. CDR3 sequence (DNA): TGTGCCAGCAGCGTAGCGGGAAAAGATACGCAGTATTTT.

The CDR3 DNA reads TGTGCCAGCAGCTCCCGAACCAAGACAGGGCGGAACACTGAAGCTTTCTTT. Amino acids: CASSSRTKTGRNTEAFF. The chain links TRBV11-3 to TRBJ1-1; 7 bases are shared with TRBD1. Unmatched junction bases numbered 12, after V lost 4 bases and J lost 1 base. Looked up from germline, CDR1 is SGHNT and CDR2 is YENEEA. The CDR3 totals 17 residues.

This clone was counted once. The chain joins TRBV3-1 (or the pseudogene TRBV3-2) to TRBJ2-3; the match to TRBD2 covers 10 bases. V lost 0 bases, J lost 4 bases, and 7 bases stayed unmatched. CDR3 length: 17 residues. Looked up from germline, CDR1 is LGHDT and CDR2 is YNNKEL (reference sequence). The CDR3 sequence: CASSQDRLAGPADTQYF. The CDR3 nucleotides read TGTGCCAGCAGCCAAGATAGACTAGCGGGCCCCGCAGATACGCAGTATTTT.

V gene TRBV28 combines with J gene TRBJ2-7, with 7 bases aligning to TRBD1. The germline V gene has CDR1 MDHEN and CDR2 SYDVKM. V was pared by 5 bases and J by 3 bases, with 7 bases of the junction left unmatched. The length of the CDR3 is 14 residues. The CDR3 region has the DNA TGTGCCAGCAGTCCCCGGGACAGATACTACGAGCAGTACTTC. Amino acid sequence: CASSPRDRYYEQYF.

V usage is TRBV7-9 and J usage is TRBJ1-3, with D maybe TRBD1 (6 bases). V gave up 3 bases and J gave up 0 bases, with 15 bases separating them. CDR1 is SEHNR and CDR2 is FQNEAQ in the germline V gene (reference sequence). There are 17 residues in the CDR3. The CDR3 is CASSFLQGRSSGNTIYF. CDR3 sequence (DNA): TGTGCCAGCAGCTTTCTACAGGGCAGAAGCTCTGGAAACACCATATATTTT.

The chain links TRBV24-1 to TRBJ2-3; 8 bases align to TRBD2. CDR3 length: 14 residues. J lost 2 bases, V lost 5 bases, and 2 bases had no gene match. Per germline, CDR1 KGHDR and CDR2 SFDVKD. This chain's CDR3 is CATSVSGNTDTQYF. Written as DNA, the CDR3 is TGTGCCACCAGTGTTAGCGGGAACACAGATACGCAGTATTTT.

The gene calls are TRBV6-5 and TRBJ1-2, with 7 bases fitting TRBD1. The CDR3 is made up of 13 amino acids. V lost 10 bases, J lost 5 bases, and 10 bases stayed unmatched. CDR1 and CDR2 from the germline V gene are MNHEY and SVGAGI. The CDR3 is CATRAGTEYGYTF. The CDR3 DNA follows: TGTGCCACCCGGGCCGGGACAGAATATGGCTACACCTTC.

The chain carries TRBV5-6 and TRBJ1-2; maybe TRBD1 (5 bases). Trimming removed 4 bases from V and 2 bases from J, with 9 bases in between. CDR1 SGHDT and CDR2 YYEEEE come from the germline V gene. The CDR3 runs 13 residues. The CDR3 here is CASSPDTNYGYTF. The CDR3 DNA sequence: TGTGCCAGCAGCCCGGACACCAACTATGGCTACACCTTC.

The chain is built from TRBV6-2 or TRBV6-3 and TRBJ2-3; 7 nucleotides align to TRBD2. With V trimmed by 4 bases and J by 7 bases, 20 bases remained unmatched. The CDR3 covers 18 residues. Per germline, CDR1 MNHEY and CDR2 SVGEGT. CDR3 bases: TGTGCCAGCAGTTCGGGACTTGTTCCAGCGGGGCTACGATATACGCAGTATTTT. The encoded protein is CASSSGLVPAGLRYTQYF.

The CDR3 bases are TGTGCCAGCAGCCAATCTACAAGATCCGGGACAGTGTCAATGAACACTGAAGCTTTCTTT. Translated, it gives CASSQSTRSGTVSMNTEAFF. The rearrangement uses TRBV9 and TRBJ1-1; 7 bases fit TRBD1. Looked up from germline, CDR1 is SGDLS and CDR2 is YYNGEE. This CDR3 has 20 residues. Trimming removed 4 bases from V and 0 bases from J; junction bases left unmatched: 21.

The chain recombines TRBV28 with TRBJ1-2; 7 nucleotides agree with TRBD1. The CDR3 has 15 residues. V trimming: 4 bases; J trimming: 5 bases; junction bases outside the gene matches: 10. The V gene's germline CDR1 is MDHEN and CDR2 SYDVKM. The CDR3 sequence is CASSSFGTVEYGYTF. In DNA, the CDR3 is TGTGCCAGCAGTTCCTTCGGGACAGTCGAGTATGGCTACACCTTC.